This TCR beta chain was captured by sequencing in a study of blood T cell repertoires in COVID-19. Study-level background: Italy, Spain and the United States were the sources of the convalescent and acute COVID-19 samples. Sources were T cells, B-cell-depleted T cells, or PBMCs; the material itself was cDNA or gDNA.

V lost 1 base and J 9 bases, leaving 7 bases between the germline ends. Per germline, CDR1 MGHRA and CDR2 YSYEKL. The CDR3 is 12 residues long. This clone was seen a single time. How the authors handled the data: Reference gene primers were amplified, and this amplification served to estimate nucleated cell counts. TCRdb's copy holds only in-frame clones and misses some; the assay was immunoSEQ multiplex PCR. Clone size and the V and J calls come from that table; the DNA yielded D and trimming. The sample includes about 86,000 clones, roughly three quarters of them seen just once. This receptor was taken from a man between 70 and 80 years old with acute or convalescent COVID-19. The sample taken for sequencing was peripheral blood. This rearrangement joins TRBV4-1 to TRBJ2-1, with TRBD2 as a possible D gene (6 bases). CDR3 loop: CASSQVGGEQFF. CDR3 nucleotides: TGCGCCAGCAGCCAAGTGGGGGGTGAGCAGTTCTTC.